This record looks at one TCR beta chain sequence and its context. The source of the sample is a study of technical replicates of blood from several donors. CDR1 SGHTA and CDR2 FQGNSA come from the germline V gene. The J segment lost 4 bases and the V segment lost 5 bases, leaving 7 bases of the junction unmatched. CDR3 length: 14 amino acids. Method: immunoSEQ multiplex PCR; TCRdb's copy keeps in-frame clones and lacks some. The sample records approximately 52,000 clones, 70% to 90% being singletons. This receptor was obtained from a human donor in good health. Some clones in this sample may be carry-over from other donors' samples. The sample was PBMCs. The gene calls are TRBV7-2 and TRBJ2-5, with TRBD2 identical over 7 bases. CDR3 sequence reads: CASSARLAPETQYF. Written as DNA, the CDR3 is TGTGCCAGCAGCGCCCGACTAGCTCCAGAGACCCAGTACTTC.